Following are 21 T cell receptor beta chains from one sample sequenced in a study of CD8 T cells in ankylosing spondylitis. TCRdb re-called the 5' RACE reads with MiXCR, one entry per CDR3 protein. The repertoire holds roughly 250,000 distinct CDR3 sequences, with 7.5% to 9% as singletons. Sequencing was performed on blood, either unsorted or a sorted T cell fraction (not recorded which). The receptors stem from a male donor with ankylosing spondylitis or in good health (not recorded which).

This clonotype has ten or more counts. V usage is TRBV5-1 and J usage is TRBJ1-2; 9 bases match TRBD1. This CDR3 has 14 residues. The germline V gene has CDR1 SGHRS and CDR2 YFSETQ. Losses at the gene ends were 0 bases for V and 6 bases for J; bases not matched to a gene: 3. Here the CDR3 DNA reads TGCGCCAGCAGCTTGGACAGGGGGCAGGATGGCTACACCTTC. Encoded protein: CASSLDRGQDGYTF.

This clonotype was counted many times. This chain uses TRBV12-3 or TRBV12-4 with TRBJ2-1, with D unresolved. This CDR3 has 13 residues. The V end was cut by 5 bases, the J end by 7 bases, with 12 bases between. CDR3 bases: TGTGCCAGCAGTCCTCCGACGGTTAATGAGCAGTTCTTC. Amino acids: CASSPPTVNEQFF.

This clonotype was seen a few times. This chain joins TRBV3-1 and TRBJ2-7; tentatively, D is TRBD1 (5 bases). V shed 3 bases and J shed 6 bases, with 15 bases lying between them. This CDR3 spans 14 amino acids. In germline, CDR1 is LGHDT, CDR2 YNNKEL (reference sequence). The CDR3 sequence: CASSHHRFPSEQYF. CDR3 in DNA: TGTGCCAGCAGCCACCACAGGTTCCCATCCGAGCAGTACTTC.

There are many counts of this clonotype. CDR3 residues: CASSPGAAVNTEAFF. Here the CDR3 DNA reads TGTGCCAGCAGTCCGGGGGCAGCAGTGAACACTGAAGCTTTCTTT. This chain connects TRBV12-3 or TRBV12-4 to TRBJ1-1; perhaps TRBD1 as D (6 bases). CDR3 length: 15 residues. V gave up 5 bases and J gave up 0 bases, with 13 bases separating them.

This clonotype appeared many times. CDR3 coding DNA: TGTGCCAGCAGCTTAATTGAAGCGACGATCCAAGAGACCCAGTACTTC. Translating it yields CASSLIEATIQETQYF. V is TRBV7-9 and J is TRBJ2-5; D not resolved. The V end lost 2 bases, the J end lost 1 base, and 14 bases lay between the germline ends. Germline V gene lookup returns CDR1 SEHNR and CDR2 FQNEAQ (reference sequence). The CDR3 runs to 16 residues. The full variable domain, with the rest looked up from reference TRBV7-9 and TRBJ2-5, is DTGVSQNPRHKITKRGQNVTFRCDPISEHNRLYWYRQTLGQGPEFLTYFQNEAQLEKSRLLSDRFSAERPKGSFSTLEIQRTEQGDSAMYLCASSLIEATIQETQYFGPGTRLLVL.

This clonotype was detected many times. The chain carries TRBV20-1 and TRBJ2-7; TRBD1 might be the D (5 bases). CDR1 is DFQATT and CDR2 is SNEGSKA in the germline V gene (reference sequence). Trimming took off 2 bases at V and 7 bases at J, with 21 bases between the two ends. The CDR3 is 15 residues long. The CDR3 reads CSARSLHQGAGEQYF. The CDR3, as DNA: TGCAGTGCTAGATCCCTCCACCAGGGCGCAGGGGAGCAGTACTTC.

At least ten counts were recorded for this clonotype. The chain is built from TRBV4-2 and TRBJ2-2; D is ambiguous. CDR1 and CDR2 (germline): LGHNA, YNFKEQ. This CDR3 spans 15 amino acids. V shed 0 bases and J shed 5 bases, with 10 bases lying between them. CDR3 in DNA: TGTGCCAGCAGCCAAGAGTACAGCCAAACCGGGGAGCTGTTTTTT. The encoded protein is CASSQEYSQTGELFF.

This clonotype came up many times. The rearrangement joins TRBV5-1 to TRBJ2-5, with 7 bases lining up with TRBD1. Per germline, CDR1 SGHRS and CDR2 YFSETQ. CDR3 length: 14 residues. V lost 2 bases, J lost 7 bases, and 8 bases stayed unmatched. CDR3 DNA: TGCGCCAGCAGCTTCCAAGACAGGGAACGGACCCAGTACTTC. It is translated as CASSFQDRERTQYF.

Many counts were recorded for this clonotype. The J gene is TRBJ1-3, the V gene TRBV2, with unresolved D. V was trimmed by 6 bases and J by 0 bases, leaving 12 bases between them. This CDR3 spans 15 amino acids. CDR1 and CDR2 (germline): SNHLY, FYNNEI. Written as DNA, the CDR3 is TGTGCCAGCAGGGCGGACGTGAGCTCTGGAAACACCATATATTTT. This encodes CASRADVSSGNTIYF.

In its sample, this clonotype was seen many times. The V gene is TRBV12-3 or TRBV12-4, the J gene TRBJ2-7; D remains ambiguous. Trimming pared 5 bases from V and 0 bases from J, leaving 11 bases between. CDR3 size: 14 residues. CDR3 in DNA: TGTGCCAGCAGTCCAAGGGTCCGCTCCTACGAGCAGTACTTC. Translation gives CASSPRVRSYEQYF.

As DNA, the CDR3 is TGTGCCAGCTCGTTTGGGCGCCTCGCTAACTATGGCTACACCTTC. Amino acid sequence: CASSFGRLANYGYTF. The chain has TRBV18 and TRBJ1-2; D is ambiguous. Germline loops: CDR1 KGHSH, CDR2 LQKENI. Trimming pared 6 bases from V and 0 bases from J, leaving 14 bases between. The CDR3 has 15 amino acids.

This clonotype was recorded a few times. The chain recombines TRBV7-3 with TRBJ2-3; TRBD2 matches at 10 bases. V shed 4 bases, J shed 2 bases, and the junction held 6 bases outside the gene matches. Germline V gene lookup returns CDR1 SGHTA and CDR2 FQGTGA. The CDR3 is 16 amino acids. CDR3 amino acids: CASSSQSGGDTDTQYF. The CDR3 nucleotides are TGTGCCAGCAGCTCCCAGAGCGGGGGGGACACAGATACGCAGTATTTT.

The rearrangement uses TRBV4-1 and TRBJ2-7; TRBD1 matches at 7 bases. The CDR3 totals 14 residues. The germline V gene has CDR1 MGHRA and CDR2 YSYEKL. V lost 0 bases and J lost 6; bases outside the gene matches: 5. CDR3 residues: CASSQEGAGGEQYF. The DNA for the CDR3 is TGCGCCAGCAGCCAAGAAGGGGCAGGGGGCGAGCAGTACTTC.

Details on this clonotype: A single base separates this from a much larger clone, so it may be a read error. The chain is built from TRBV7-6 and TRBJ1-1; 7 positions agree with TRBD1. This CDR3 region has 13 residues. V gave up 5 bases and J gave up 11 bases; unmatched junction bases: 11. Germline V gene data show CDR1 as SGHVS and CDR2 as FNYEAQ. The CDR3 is CASSVTGPTRAFF. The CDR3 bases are TGTGCCAGCAGCGTGACAGGGCCGACTAGGGCTTTCTTT.

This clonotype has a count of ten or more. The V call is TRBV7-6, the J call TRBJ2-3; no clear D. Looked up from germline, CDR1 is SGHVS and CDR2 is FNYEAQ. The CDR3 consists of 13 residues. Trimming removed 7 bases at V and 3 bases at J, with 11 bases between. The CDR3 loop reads CASTGRPTDTQYF. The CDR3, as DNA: TGTGCCAGCACGGGCAGGCCTACAGATACGCAGTATTTT.

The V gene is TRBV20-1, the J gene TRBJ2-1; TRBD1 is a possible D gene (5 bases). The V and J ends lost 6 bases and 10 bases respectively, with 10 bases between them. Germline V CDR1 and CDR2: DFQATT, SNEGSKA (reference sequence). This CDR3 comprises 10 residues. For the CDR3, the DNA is TGCAGTGCCCCTGACAGAGAGCAGTTCTTC. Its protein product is CSAPDREQFF.

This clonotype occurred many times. CDR3 DNA: TGCGCCAGCAGCTTGTCTAGCGGGGGCCACAATGAGCAGTTCTTC. This translates into CASSLSSGGHNEQFF. This rearrangement joins TRBV5-1 to TRBJ2-1, with 10 bases fitting TRBD2. CDR1 and CDR2 (germline): SGHRS, YFSETQ. This CDR3 contains 15 residues. Trimming took 1 base from V and 5 from J; bases not matched to a gene: 3.

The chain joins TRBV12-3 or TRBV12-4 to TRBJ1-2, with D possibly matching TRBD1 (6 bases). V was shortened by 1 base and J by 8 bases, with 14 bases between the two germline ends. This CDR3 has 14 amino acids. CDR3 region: CASSLDYGGYGYTF. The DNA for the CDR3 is TGTGCCAGCAGTTTAGATTATGGGGGCTACGGCTACACCTTC.

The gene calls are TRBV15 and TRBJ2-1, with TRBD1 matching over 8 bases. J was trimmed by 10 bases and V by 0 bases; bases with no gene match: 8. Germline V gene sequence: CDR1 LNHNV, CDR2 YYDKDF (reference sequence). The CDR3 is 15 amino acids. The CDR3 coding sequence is TGTGCCACCAGCAGAGATATAACAGGGGGTAGGGAGCAGTTCTTC. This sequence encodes CATSRDITGGREQFF.

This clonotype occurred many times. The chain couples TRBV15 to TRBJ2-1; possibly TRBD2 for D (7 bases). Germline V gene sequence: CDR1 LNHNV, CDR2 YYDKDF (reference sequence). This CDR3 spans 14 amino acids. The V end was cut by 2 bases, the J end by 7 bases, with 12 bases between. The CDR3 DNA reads TGTGCCACCAGCAGACTGGGGAGGGGGAATGAGCAGTTCTTC. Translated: CATSRLGRGNEQFF.

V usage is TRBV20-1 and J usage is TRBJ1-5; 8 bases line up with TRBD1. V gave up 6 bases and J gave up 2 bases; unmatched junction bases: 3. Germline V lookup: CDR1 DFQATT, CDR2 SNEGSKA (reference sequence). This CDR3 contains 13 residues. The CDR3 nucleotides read TGCAGTGCCAAGACAGGGGGCAATCAGCCCCAGCATTTT. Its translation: CSAKTGGNQPQHF.